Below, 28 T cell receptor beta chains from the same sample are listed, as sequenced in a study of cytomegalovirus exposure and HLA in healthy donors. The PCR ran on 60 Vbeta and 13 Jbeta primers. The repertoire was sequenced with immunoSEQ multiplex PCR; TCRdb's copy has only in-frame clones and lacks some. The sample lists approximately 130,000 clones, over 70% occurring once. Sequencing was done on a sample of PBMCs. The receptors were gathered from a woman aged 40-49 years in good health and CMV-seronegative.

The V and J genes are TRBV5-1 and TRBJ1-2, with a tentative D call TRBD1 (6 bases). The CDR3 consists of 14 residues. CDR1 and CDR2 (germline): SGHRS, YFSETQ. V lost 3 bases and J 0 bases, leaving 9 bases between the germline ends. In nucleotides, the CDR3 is TGCGCCAGCAGCTGGGACACATCTAACTATGGCTACACCTTC. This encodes CASSWDTSNYGYTF.

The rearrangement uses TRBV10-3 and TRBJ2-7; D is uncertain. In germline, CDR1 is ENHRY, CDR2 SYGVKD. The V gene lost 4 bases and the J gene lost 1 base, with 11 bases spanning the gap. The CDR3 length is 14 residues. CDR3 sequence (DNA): TGTGCCATCAGTGTGAGTAGAATATCCTACGAGCAGTACTTC. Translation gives CAISVSRISYEQYF.

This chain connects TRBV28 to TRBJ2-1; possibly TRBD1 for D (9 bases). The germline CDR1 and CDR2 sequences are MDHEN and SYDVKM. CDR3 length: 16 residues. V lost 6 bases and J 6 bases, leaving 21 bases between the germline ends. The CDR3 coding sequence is TGTGCCAGCAGCCCCCTTGCGGGGGGACAGGGCAATGAGCAGTTCTTC. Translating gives CASSPLAGGQGNEQFF.

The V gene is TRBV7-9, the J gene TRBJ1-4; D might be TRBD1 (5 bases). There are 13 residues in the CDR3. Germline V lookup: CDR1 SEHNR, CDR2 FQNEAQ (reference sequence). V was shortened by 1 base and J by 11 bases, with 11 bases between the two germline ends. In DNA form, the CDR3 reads TGTGCCAGCAGCTTAGGGCAGGGAGGCAAACTGTTTTTT. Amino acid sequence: CASSLGQGGKLFF. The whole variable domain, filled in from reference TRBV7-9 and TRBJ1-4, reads DTGVSQNPRHKITKRGQNVTFRCDPISEHNRLYWYRQTLGQGPEFLTYFQNEAQLEKSRLLSDRFSAERPKGSFSTLEIQRTEQGDSAMYLCASSLGQGGKLFFGSGTQLSVL.

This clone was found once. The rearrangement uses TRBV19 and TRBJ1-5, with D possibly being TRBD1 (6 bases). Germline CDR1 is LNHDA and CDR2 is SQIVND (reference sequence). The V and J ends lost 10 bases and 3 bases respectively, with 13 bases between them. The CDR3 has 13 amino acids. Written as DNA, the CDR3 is TGTGCCACTCAGGACAGCCTCAATCAGCCCCAGCATTTT. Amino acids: CATQDSLNQPQHF.

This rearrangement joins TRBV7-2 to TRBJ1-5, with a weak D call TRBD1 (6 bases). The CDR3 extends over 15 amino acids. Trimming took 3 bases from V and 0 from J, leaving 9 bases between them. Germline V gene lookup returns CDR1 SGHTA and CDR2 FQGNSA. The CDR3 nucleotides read TGTGCCAGCAGCTTGGGGGCCCATAGCAATCAGCCCCAGCATTTT. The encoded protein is CASSLGAHSNQPQHF.

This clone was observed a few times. CDR3 residues: CASSLRQGISEFTEAFF. The CDR3, as DNA: TGTGCCAGCAGTCTAAGACAGGGGATCAGCGAGTTCACTGAAGCTTTCTTT. The rearrangement joins TRBV7-8 to TRBJ1-1, with TRBD1 matching over 8 bases. The CDR3 is 17 amino acids. Unmatched junction bases numbered 16, after V lost 6 bases and J lost 4 bases. The germline CDR1 and CDR2 sequences are SGHVS and FQNEAQ.

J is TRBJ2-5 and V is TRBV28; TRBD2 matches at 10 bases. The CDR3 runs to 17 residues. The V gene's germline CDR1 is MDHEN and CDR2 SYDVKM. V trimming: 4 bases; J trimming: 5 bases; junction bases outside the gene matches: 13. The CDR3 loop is CASSSRAGGQLVETQYF. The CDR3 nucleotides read TGTGCCAGCAGTTCCCGAGCGGGGGGGCAATTGGTTGAGACCCAGTACTTC.

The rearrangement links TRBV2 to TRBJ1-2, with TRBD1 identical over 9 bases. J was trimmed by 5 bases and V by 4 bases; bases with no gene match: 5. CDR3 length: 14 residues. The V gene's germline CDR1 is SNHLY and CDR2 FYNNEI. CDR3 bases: TGTGCCAGCAGTGGGGGGACAGGGTCTTATGGCTACACCTTC. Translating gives CASSGGTGSYGYTF.

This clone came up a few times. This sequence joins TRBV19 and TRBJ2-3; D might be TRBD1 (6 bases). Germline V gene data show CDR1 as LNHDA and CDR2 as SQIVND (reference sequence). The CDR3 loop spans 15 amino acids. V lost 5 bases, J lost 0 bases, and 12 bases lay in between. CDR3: CASSGAGASTDTQYF. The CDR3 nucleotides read TGTGCCAGTAGTGGGGCAGGGGCTAGCACAGATACGCAGTATTTT.

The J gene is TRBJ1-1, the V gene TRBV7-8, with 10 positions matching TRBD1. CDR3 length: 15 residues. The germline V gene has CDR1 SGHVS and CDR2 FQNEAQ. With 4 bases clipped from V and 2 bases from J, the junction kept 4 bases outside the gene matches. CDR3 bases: TGTGCCAGCAGCTGGGGACAGGGGCTAAACACTGAAGCTTTCTTT. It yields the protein CASSWGQGLNTEAFF. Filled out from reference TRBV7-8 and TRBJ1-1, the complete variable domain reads GAGVSQSPRYKVAKRGQDVALRCDPISGHVSLFWYQQALGQGPEFLTYFQNEAQLDKSGLPSDRFFAERPEGSVSTLKIQRTQQEDSAVYLCASSWGQGLNTEAFFGQGTRLTVV.

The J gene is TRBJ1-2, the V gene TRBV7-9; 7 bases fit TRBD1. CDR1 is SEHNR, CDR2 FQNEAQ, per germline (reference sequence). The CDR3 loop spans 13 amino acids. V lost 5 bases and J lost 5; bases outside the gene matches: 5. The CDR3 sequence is CASSQRGPYGYTF. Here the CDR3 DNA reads TGTGCCAGCAGCCAGAGGGGGCCTTATGGCTACACCTTC.

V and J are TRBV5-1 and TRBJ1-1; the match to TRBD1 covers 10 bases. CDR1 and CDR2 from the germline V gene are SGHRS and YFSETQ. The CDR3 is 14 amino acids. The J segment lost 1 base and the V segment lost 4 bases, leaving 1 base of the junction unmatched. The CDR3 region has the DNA TGCGCCAGCAGCCGACAGGGGGCGAACACTGAAGCTTTCTTT. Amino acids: CASSRQGANTEAFF.

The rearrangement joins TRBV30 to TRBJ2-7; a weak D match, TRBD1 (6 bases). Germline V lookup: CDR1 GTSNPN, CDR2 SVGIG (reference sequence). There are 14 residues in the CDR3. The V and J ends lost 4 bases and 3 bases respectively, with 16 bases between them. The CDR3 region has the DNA TGTGCCTGGACGGGTTCAGGGGCCCACTACGAGCAGTACTTC. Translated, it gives CAWTGSGAHYEQYF.

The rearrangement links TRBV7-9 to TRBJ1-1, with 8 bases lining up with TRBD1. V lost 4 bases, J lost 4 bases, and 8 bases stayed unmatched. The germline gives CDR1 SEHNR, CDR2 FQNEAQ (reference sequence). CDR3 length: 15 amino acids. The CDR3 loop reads CASSSRRTGGTEAFF. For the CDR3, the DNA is TGTGCCAGCAGCTCTAGGAGAACAGGGGGCACTGAAGCTTTCTTT. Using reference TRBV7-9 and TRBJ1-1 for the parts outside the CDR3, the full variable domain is DTGVSQNPRHKITKRGQNVTFRCDPISEHNRLYWYRQTLGQGPEFLTYFQNEAQLEKSRLLSDRFSAERPKGSFSTLEIQRTEQGDSAMYLCASSSRRTGGTEAFFGQGTRLTVV.

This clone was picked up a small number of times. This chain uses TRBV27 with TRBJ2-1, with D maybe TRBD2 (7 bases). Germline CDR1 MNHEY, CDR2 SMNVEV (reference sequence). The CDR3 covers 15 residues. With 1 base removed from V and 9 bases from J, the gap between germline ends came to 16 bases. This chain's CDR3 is CASSLWVGGPGEQFF. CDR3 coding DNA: TGTGCCAGCAGTTTATGGGTGGGGGGGCCGGGTGAGCAGTTCTTC.

CDR3 in DNA: TGTGCCAGCCTCAGTCAGAGGGTCGGGTCACCCCTCCACTTT. Translated: CASLSQRVGSPLHF. The rearrangement joins TRBV6-6 to TRBJ1-6; D not resolved. Trimming stripped 8 bases from V and 10 bases from J, with 18 bases between. Germline V CDR1 and CDR2: MNHNY, SVGAGI (reference sequence). The length of the CDR3 is 14 residues.

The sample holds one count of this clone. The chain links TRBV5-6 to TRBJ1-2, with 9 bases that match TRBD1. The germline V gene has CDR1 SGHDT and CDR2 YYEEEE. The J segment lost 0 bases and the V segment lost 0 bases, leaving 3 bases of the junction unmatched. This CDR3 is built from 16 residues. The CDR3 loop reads CASSLGTGVANYGYTF. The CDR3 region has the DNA TGTGCCAGCAGCTTGGGGACAGGGGTAGCTAACTATGGCTACACCTTC.

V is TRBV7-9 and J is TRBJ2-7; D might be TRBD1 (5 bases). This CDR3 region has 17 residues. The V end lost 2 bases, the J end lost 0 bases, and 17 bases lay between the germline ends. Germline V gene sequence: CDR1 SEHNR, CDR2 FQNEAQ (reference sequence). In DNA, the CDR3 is TGTGCCAGCAGCTTAACCCGACAGCCCCAATACTCCTACGAGCAGTACTTC. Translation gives CASSLTRQPQYSYEQYF.

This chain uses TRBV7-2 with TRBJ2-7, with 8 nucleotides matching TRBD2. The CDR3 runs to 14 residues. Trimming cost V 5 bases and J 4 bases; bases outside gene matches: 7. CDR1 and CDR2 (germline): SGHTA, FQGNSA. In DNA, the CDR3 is TGTGCCAGCAGCCGGGGACTAGAAAGGTACGAGCAGTACTTC. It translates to CASSRGLERYEQYF.

The CDR3 bases are TGTGCCAGCGGCCGGGATCGGATTTATAATTCACCCCTCCACTTT. It yields the protein CASGRDRIYNSPLHF. V gene TRBV7-9 combines with J gene TRBJ1-6; D not resolved. The V gene's germline CDR1 is SEHNR and CDR2 FQNEAQ (reference sequence). CDR3 length: 15 residues. The V end lost 8 bases, the J end lost 4 bases, and 15 bases lay between the germline ends. The full variable domain, completed using reference TRBV7-9 and TRBJ1-6, is DTGVSQNPRHKITKRGQNVTFRCDPISEHNRLYWYRQTLGQGPEFLTYFQNEAQLEKSRLLSDRFSAERPKGSFSTLEIQRTEQGDSAMYLCASGRDRIYNSPLHFGNGTRLTVT.

CDR3 region: CASRSNEKLFF. CDR3 nucleotides: TGCGCCAGCAGGAGTAATGAAAAACTGTTTTTT. The chain employs TRBV5-1 and TRBJ1-4; D remains unclear. CDR3 length: 11 residues. CDR1 SGHRS and CDR2 YFSETQ come from the germline V gene. V was pared by 5 bases and J by 4 bases, with 3 bases between.

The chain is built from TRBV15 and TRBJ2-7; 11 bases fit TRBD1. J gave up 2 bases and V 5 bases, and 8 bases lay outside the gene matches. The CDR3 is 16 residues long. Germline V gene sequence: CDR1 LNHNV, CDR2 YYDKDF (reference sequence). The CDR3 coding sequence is TGTGCCACCAGCCCAACGTTGGGACAGGGGGCCTACGAGCAGTACTTC. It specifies CATSPTLGQGAYEQYF. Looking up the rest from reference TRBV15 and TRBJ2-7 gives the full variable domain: DAMVIQNPRYQVTQFGKPVTLSCSQTLNHNVMYWYQQKSSQAPKLLFHYYDKDFNNEADTPDNFQSRRPNTSFCFLDIRSPGLGDTAMYLCATSPTLGQGAYEQYFGPGTRLTVT.

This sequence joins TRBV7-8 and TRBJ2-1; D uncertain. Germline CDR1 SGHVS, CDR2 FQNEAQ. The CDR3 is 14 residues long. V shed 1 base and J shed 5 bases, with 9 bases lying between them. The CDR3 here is CASSLDSGHNEQFF. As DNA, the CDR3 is TGTGCCAGCAGCTTAGATTCAGGCCACAATGAGCAGTTCTTC. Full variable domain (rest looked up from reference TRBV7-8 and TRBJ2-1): GAGVSQSPRYKVAKRGQDVALRCDPISGHVSLFWYQQALGQGPEFLTYFQNEAQLDKSGLPSDRFFAERPEGSVSTLKIQRTQQEDSAVYLCASSLDSGHNEQFFGPGTRLTVL.

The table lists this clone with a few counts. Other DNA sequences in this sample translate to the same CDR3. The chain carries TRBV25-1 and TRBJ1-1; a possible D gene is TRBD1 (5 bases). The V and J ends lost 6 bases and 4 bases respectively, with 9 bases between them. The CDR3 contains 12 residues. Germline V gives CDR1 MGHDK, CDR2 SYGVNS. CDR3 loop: CASSGGVTEAFF. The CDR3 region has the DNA TGTGCCAGCAGCGGGGGAGTCACTGAAGCTTTCTTT.

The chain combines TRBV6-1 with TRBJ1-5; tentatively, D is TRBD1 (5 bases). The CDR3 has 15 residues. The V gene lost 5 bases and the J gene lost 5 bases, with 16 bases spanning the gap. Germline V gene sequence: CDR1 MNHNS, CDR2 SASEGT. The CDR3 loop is CASSMEGRVDQPQHF. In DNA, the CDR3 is TGTGCCAGCAGTATGGAGGGGCGCGTGGATCAGCCCCAGCATTTT.

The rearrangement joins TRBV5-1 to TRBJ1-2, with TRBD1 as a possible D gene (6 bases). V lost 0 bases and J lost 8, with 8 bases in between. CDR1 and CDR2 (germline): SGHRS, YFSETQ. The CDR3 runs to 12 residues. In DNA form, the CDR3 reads TGCGCCAGCAGCTTGGATGGGGGCGGCTACACCTTC. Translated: CASSLDGGGYTF.

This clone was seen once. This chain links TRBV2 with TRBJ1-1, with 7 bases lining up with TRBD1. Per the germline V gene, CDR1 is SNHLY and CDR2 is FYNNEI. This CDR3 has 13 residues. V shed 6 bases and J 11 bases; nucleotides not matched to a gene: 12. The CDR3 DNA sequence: TGTGCCAGCAGCCTAGGGGGCCCTGTGACCGCTTTCTTT. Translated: CASSLGGPVTAFF. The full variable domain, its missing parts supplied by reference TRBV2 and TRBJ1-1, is EPEVTQTPSHQVTQMGQEVILRCVPISNHLYFYWYRQILGQKVEFLVSFYNNEISEKSEIFDDQFSVERPDGSNFTLKIRSTKLEDSAMYFCASSLGGPVTAFFGQGTRLTVV.